These 17 T cell receptor beta chains originate from one sample sequenced in a study of T cells in Graves' hyperthyroidism and ophthalmopathy. Researchers took RNA transcripts and amplified the TCR beta CDR3 regions from them. A set of HTBI primers served as the primers for a first-round RT-PCR of the TCR CDR3. TCRdb reprocessed the multiplex PCR reads via MiXCR and lists one record per CDR3 protein. This table holds roughly 240,000 distinct CDR3 sequences, about a sixth found once. The sample taken for sequencing was blood. The source is a woman younger than 30 with Graves' ophthalmopathy.

Notes on this clonotype: This may stem from a read error, because a much larger clone lies one nucleotide away. The J gene is TRBJ2-3, the V gene TRBV28; D is perhaps TRBD1 (6 bases). This CDR3 is built from 14 residues. Trimming pared 8 bases from V and 8 bases from J, leaving 20 bases between. Germline values: CDR1 MDHEN, CDR2 SYDVKM. The CDR3 coding sequence is TGTGCCAGCTCTTCGTGGGGGCGAGGAGGTACGCAGTATTTT. It yields the protein CASSSWGRGGTQYF.

Turning to this clonotype: The junction departs from the called germline gene at one end, perhaps through a read error. This rearrangement joins TRBV5-5 to TRBJ2-1; TRBD2 aligns across 7 bases. Germline lookup yields CDR1 SGHKS and CDR2 YYEKEE (reference sequence). The CDR3 consists of 14 residues. The chain's CDR3 is CASSRDGGRNEQFF. The CDR3 bases are TGTGCCAGCAGCCGGGACGGGGGGAGAAATGAGCAATTCTTC.

The gene calls are TRBV28 and TRBJ2-5; a weak D match, TRBD2 (5 bases). Looked up from germline, CDR1 is MDHEN and CDR2 is SYDVKM. The length of the CDR3 is 14 residues. The V and J ends lost 2 bases and 7 bases respectively, with 14 bases between them. Here the CDR3 DNA reads TGTGCCAGCAGTTTAGGCGGGCAGAAGGCGACCCAGTACTTC. Residues: CASSLGGQKATQYF. Filled out from reference TRBV28 and TRBJ2-5, the complete variable domain reads DVKVTQSSRYLVKRTGEKVFLECVQDMDHENMFWYRQDPGLGLRLIYFSYDVKMKEKGDIPEGYSVSREKKERFSLILESASTNQTSMYLCASSLGGQKATQYFGPGTRLLVL.

Ten or more counts support this clonotype. The chain is built from TRBV20-1 and TRBJ2-1; the D is unclear. Germline V lookup: CDR1 DFQATT, CDR2 SNEGSKA (reference sequence). This CDR3 spans 16 amino acids. V was pared by 0 bases and J by 8 bases, with 20 bases between. As DNA, the CDR3 is TGCAGTGCTAGAGAGAGTCAACTGTGGGGTGGGGATGAGCAGTTCTTC. Translating gives CSARESQLWGGDEQFF.

Ten or more counts support this clonotype. Mismatch with germline at one junction end may stem from a read error. V gene TRBV7-7 combines with J gene TRBJ2-5, with D unresolved. The CDR3 loop spans 13 amino acids. Germline-derived CDR1 and CDR2 are SSHAT and FNYEAQ (reference sequence). CDR3: CASSRGNAETQYF. CDR3 nucleotides: TGTGCTAGCAGCCGCGGAAATGCTGAGACCCAGTACTTC.

This clonotype was recorded at least ten times. The chain joins TRBV20-1 to TRBJ2-3, with 7 bases fitting TRBD1. Losses at the gene ends were 3 bases for V and 5 bases for J; bases not matched to a gene: 5. Looked up from germline, CDR1 is DFQATT and CDR2 is SNEGSKA (reference sequence). The CDR3 runs 13 residues. The CDR3 nucleotides read TGCAGTGCTAGGGGACAGTGGGAAGATACGCAGTATTTT. Translating it yields CSARGQWEDTQYF.

The rearrangement links TRBV20-1 to TRBJ1-2; a weak D match, TRBD1 (5 bases). The germline V gene has CDR1 DFQATT and CDR2 SNEGSKA (reference sequence). V dropped 3 bases and J dropped 4 bases, with 15 bases sitting between them. There are 14 residues in the CDR3. CDR3 sequence: CSASPGLGVYGYTF. CDR3 DNA: TGCAGTGCTAGCCCGGGACTCGGCGTCTATGGCTACACCTTC.

This clonotype appeared many times. CDR3 sequence reads: CASSSGQTYQPQHF. CDR3 bases: TGTGCCAGCAGTTCGGGACAAACCTATCAGCCCCAGCATTTT. This chain joins TRBV2 and TRBJ1-5; a possible D gene is TRBD1 (6 bases). There are 14 residues in the CDR3. Trimming stripped 5 bases from V and 5 bases from J, with 13 bases between. Per the germline V gene, CDR1 is SNHLY and CDR2 is FYNNEI.

This clonotype was seen ten or more times. The V and J genes are TRBV5-5 and TRBJ1-1; weak D call: TRBD1 (5 bases). This CDR3 comprises 15 residues. V was clipped by 1 base and J by 0 bases, with 10 bases between them. Germline lookup yields CDR1 SGHKS and CDR2 YYEKEE (reference sequence). The CDR3: CASSLLAGMNTEAFF. The DNA of the CDR3 is TGTGCCAGCAGCTTGTTAGCAGGGATGAACACTGAAGCTTTCTTT. The full variable domain, rest sourced from reference TRBV5-5 and TRBJ1-1, is DAGVTQSPTHLIKTRGQQVTLRCSPISGHKSVSWYQQVLGQGPQFIFQYYEKEERGRGNFPDRFSARQFPNYSSELNVNALLLGDSALYLCASSLLAGMNTEAFFGQGTRLTVV.

At least ten counts were recorded for this clonotype. The rearrangement joins TRBV6-1 to TRBJ2-5, with unresolved D. Trimming left V 6 bases short and J 4 bases short, with 9 bases between. This CDR3 contains 12 residues. Germline loops: CDR1 MNHNS, CDR2 SASEGT. This CDR3 is CASSPPSETQYF. CDR3 nucleotides: TGTGCCAGCAGCCCACCATCAGAGACCCAGTACTTC.

This clonotype was counted at least ten times. This chain links TRBV29-1 with TRBJ2-7; TRBD2 might be the D (5 bases). Deletions cut 6 bases from V and 1 base from J, with 13 bases between. Germline lookup yields CDR1 SQVTM and CDR2 ANQGSEA. This CDR3 comprises 13 residues. CDR3: CSVLEGKSYEQYF. CDR3 bases: TGCAGCGTCCTAGAGGGCAAATCCTACGAGCAGTACTTC.

This clonotype has ten or more counts. The CDR3 sequence is CASSPSGWDTEAFF. CDR3 nucleotides: TGTGCCAGCTCACCATCGGGTTGGGACACTGAAGCTTTCTTT. The chain employs TRBV18 and TRBJ1-1, with D uncertain. CDR3 length equals 14 residues. Trimming left V 2 bases short and J 3 bases short, with 10 bases between. Germline assignment: CDR1 KGHSH and CDR2 LQKENI.

With respect to this clonotype: An end of the junction does not agree with germline; a read error may underlie this. The chain recombines TRBV7-7 with TRBJ2-1; 8 nucleotides match TRBD2. The CDR3 covers 14 residues. Per germline, CDR1 SSHAT and CDR2 FNYEAQ (reference sequence). The CDR3 loop reads CASSLTSGDNEQFF. The CDR3 DNA sequence: TGTGCTAGCAGCTTAACTAGCGGAGACAATGAGCAGTTCTTC.

At least ten counts were recorded for this clonotype. This chain links TRBV6-1 with TRBJ1-5; D not resolved. The V end lost 7 bases, the J end lost 3 bases, and 16 bases lay between the germline ends. From germline, CDR1 is MNHNS and CDR2 SASEGT. This CDR3 region has 15 residues. The CDR3 is CASTTRQGPNQPQHF. DNA of the CDR3: TGTGCCAGCACTACAAGACAAGGCCCCAATCAGCCCCAGCATTTT.

J is TRBJ1-5 and V is TRBV27; perhaps TRBD1 as D (6 bases). CDR3 length: 16 amino acids. Germline V gene data show CDR1 as MNHEY and CDR2 as SMNVEV (reference sequence). V dropped 2 bases and J dropped 1 base, with 12 bases sitting between them. The CDR3 is CASSLGGQFSNQPQHF. CDR3 coding DNA: TGTGCCAGCAGTTTAGGGGGCCAATTCAGCAATCAGCCCCAGCATTTT.

This clonotype was seen many times. The chain is built from TRBV5-6 and TRBJ1-2; tentatively, D is TRBD1 (5 bases). The germline V and J ends were trimmed by 2 bases and 8 bases, with 16 bases remaining between them. This CDR3 contains 14 residues. The V gene's germline CDR1 is SGHDT and CDR2 YYEEEE. CDR3 nucleotide sequence: TGTGCCAGCAGCTTCCAAAACAGGCGTGGGGGCTACACCTTC. Translated, it gives CASSFQNRRGGYTF.

In its sample, this clonotype was seen many times. This sequence joins TRBV15 and TRBJ2-5; 10 bases are a match to TRBD2. The germline CDR1 and CDR2 sequences are LNHNV and YYDKDF (reference sequence). The CDR3 consists of 13 residues. The CDR3 spells CVSAGGYQETQYF. The CDR3 nucleotides read TGTGTCTCAGCGGGAGGGTACCAAGAGACCCAGTACTTC.